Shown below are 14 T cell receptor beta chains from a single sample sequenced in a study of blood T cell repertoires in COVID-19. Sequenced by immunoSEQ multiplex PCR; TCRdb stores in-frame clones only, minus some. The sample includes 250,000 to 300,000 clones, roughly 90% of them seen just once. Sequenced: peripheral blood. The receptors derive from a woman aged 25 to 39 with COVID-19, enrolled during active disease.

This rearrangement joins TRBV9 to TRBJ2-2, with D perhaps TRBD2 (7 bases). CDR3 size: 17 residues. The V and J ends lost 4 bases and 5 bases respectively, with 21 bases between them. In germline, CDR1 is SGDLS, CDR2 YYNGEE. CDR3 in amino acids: CASSPRYRGAGTGELFF. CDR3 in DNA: TGTGCCAGCAGCCCTAGGTACCGGGGGGCAGGGACCGGGGAGCTGTTTTTT. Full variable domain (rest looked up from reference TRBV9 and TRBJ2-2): DSGVTQTPKHLITATGQRVTLRCSPRSGDLSVYWYQQSLDQGLQFLIQYYNGEERAKGNILERFSAQQFPDLHSELNLSSLELGDSALYFCASSPRYRGAGTGELFFGEGSRLTVL.

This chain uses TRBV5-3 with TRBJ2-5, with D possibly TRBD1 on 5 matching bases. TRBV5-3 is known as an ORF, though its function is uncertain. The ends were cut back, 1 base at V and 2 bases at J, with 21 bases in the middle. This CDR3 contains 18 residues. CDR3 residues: CARSLQGQDPGPQETQYF. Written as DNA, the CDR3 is TGTGCCAGAAGCTTGCAGGGCCAGGACCCGGGCCCTCAAGAGACCCAGTACTTC.

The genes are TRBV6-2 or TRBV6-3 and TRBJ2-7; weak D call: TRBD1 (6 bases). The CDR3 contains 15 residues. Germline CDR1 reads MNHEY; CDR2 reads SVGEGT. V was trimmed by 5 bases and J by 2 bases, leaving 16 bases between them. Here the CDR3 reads CASSRGTPGPYEQYF. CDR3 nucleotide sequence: TGTGCCAGCAGTAGGGGGACACCGGGGCCCTACGAGCAGTACTTC.

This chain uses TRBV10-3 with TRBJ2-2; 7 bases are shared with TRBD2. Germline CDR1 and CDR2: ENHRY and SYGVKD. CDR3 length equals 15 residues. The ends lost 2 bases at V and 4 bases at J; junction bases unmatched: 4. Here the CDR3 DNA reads TGTGCCATCAGTGAGAGGGAGGGGCGCACCGGGGAGCTGTTTTTT. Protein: CAISEREGRTGELFF.

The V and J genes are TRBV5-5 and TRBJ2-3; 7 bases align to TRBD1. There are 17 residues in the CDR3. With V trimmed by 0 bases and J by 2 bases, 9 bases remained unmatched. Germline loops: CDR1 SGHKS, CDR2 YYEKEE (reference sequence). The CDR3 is CASSLDHPDRITDTQYF. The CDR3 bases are TGTGCCAGCAGCTTGGATCACCCGGACAGGATCACAGATACGCAGTATTTT.

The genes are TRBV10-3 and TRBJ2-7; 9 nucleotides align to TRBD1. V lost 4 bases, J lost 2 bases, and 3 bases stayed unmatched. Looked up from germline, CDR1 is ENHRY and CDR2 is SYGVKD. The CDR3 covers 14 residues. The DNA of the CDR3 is TGTGCCATCAGTGGGACAGGGGAAACCTACGAGCAGTACTTC. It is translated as CAISGTGETYEQYF.

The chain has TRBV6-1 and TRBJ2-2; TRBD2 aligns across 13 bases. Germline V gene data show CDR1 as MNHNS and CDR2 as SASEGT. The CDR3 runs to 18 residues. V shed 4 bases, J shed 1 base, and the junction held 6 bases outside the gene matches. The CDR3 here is CASSGGLAGTLNTGELFF. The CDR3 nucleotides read TGTGCCAGCAGTGGGGGACTAGCGGGAACCCTGAACACCGGGGAGCTGTTTTTT.

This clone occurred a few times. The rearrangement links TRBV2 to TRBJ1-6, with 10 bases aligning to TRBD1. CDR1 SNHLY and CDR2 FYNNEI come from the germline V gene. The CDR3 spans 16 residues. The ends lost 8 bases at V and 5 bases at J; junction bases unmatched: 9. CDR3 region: CASVDRGVWDNSPLHF. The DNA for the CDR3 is TGTGCCAGCGTGGACAGGGGGGTTTGGGATAATTCACCCCTCCACTTT.

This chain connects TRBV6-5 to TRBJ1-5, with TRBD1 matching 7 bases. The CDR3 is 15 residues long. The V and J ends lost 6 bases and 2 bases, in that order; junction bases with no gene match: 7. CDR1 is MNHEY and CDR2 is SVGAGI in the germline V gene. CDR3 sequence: CASRLQGSGNQPQHF. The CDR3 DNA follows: TGTGCCAGCAGATTACAGGGGTCCGGCAATCAGCCCCAGCATTTT.

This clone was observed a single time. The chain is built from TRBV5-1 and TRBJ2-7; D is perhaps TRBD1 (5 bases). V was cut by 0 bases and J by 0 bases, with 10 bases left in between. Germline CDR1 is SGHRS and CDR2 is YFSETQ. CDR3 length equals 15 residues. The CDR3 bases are TGCGCCAGCAGCTTGGATGCAGACAGCTCCTACGAGCAGTACTTC. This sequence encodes CASSLDADSSYEQYF.

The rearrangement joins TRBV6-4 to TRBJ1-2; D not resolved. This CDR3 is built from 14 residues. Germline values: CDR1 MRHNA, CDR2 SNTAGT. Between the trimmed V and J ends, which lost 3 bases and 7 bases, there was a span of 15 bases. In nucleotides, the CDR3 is TGTGCCAGCAGTGATACAGCAATAAAAGGTGGCTACACCTTC. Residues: CASSDTAIKGGYTF.

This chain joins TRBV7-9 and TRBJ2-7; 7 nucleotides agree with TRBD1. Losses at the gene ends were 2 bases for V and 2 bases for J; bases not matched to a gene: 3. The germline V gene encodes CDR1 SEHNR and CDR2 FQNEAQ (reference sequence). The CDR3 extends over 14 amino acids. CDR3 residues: CASSLSQGAYEQYF. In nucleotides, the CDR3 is TGTGCCAGCAGCTTAAGCCAGGGGGCCTACGAGCAGTACTTC.

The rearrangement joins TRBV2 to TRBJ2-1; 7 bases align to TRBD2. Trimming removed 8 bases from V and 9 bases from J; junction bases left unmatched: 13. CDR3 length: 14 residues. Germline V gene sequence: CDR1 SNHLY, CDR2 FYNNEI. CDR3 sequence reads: CASRRWAGVTEQFF. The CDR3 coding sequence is TGTGCCAGCCGGCGATGGGCGGGAGTTACTGAGCAGTTCTTC. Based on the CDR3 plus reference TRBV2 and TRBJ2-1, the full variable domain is EPEVTQTPSHQVTQMGQEVILRCVPISNHLYFYWYRQILGQKVEFLVSFYNNEISEKSEIFDDQFSVERPDGSNFTLKIRSTKLEDSAMYFCASRRWAGVTEQFFGPGTRLTVL.

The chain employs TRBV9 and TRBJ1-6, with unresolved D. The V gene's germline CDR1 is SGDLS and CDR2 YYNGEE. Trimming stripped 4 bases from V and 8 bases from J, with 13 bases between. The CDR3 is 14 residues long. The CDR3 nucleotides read TGTGCCAGCAGCACTGCAGGTTTCCATTCACCCCTCCACTTT. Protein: CASSTAGFHSPLHF.